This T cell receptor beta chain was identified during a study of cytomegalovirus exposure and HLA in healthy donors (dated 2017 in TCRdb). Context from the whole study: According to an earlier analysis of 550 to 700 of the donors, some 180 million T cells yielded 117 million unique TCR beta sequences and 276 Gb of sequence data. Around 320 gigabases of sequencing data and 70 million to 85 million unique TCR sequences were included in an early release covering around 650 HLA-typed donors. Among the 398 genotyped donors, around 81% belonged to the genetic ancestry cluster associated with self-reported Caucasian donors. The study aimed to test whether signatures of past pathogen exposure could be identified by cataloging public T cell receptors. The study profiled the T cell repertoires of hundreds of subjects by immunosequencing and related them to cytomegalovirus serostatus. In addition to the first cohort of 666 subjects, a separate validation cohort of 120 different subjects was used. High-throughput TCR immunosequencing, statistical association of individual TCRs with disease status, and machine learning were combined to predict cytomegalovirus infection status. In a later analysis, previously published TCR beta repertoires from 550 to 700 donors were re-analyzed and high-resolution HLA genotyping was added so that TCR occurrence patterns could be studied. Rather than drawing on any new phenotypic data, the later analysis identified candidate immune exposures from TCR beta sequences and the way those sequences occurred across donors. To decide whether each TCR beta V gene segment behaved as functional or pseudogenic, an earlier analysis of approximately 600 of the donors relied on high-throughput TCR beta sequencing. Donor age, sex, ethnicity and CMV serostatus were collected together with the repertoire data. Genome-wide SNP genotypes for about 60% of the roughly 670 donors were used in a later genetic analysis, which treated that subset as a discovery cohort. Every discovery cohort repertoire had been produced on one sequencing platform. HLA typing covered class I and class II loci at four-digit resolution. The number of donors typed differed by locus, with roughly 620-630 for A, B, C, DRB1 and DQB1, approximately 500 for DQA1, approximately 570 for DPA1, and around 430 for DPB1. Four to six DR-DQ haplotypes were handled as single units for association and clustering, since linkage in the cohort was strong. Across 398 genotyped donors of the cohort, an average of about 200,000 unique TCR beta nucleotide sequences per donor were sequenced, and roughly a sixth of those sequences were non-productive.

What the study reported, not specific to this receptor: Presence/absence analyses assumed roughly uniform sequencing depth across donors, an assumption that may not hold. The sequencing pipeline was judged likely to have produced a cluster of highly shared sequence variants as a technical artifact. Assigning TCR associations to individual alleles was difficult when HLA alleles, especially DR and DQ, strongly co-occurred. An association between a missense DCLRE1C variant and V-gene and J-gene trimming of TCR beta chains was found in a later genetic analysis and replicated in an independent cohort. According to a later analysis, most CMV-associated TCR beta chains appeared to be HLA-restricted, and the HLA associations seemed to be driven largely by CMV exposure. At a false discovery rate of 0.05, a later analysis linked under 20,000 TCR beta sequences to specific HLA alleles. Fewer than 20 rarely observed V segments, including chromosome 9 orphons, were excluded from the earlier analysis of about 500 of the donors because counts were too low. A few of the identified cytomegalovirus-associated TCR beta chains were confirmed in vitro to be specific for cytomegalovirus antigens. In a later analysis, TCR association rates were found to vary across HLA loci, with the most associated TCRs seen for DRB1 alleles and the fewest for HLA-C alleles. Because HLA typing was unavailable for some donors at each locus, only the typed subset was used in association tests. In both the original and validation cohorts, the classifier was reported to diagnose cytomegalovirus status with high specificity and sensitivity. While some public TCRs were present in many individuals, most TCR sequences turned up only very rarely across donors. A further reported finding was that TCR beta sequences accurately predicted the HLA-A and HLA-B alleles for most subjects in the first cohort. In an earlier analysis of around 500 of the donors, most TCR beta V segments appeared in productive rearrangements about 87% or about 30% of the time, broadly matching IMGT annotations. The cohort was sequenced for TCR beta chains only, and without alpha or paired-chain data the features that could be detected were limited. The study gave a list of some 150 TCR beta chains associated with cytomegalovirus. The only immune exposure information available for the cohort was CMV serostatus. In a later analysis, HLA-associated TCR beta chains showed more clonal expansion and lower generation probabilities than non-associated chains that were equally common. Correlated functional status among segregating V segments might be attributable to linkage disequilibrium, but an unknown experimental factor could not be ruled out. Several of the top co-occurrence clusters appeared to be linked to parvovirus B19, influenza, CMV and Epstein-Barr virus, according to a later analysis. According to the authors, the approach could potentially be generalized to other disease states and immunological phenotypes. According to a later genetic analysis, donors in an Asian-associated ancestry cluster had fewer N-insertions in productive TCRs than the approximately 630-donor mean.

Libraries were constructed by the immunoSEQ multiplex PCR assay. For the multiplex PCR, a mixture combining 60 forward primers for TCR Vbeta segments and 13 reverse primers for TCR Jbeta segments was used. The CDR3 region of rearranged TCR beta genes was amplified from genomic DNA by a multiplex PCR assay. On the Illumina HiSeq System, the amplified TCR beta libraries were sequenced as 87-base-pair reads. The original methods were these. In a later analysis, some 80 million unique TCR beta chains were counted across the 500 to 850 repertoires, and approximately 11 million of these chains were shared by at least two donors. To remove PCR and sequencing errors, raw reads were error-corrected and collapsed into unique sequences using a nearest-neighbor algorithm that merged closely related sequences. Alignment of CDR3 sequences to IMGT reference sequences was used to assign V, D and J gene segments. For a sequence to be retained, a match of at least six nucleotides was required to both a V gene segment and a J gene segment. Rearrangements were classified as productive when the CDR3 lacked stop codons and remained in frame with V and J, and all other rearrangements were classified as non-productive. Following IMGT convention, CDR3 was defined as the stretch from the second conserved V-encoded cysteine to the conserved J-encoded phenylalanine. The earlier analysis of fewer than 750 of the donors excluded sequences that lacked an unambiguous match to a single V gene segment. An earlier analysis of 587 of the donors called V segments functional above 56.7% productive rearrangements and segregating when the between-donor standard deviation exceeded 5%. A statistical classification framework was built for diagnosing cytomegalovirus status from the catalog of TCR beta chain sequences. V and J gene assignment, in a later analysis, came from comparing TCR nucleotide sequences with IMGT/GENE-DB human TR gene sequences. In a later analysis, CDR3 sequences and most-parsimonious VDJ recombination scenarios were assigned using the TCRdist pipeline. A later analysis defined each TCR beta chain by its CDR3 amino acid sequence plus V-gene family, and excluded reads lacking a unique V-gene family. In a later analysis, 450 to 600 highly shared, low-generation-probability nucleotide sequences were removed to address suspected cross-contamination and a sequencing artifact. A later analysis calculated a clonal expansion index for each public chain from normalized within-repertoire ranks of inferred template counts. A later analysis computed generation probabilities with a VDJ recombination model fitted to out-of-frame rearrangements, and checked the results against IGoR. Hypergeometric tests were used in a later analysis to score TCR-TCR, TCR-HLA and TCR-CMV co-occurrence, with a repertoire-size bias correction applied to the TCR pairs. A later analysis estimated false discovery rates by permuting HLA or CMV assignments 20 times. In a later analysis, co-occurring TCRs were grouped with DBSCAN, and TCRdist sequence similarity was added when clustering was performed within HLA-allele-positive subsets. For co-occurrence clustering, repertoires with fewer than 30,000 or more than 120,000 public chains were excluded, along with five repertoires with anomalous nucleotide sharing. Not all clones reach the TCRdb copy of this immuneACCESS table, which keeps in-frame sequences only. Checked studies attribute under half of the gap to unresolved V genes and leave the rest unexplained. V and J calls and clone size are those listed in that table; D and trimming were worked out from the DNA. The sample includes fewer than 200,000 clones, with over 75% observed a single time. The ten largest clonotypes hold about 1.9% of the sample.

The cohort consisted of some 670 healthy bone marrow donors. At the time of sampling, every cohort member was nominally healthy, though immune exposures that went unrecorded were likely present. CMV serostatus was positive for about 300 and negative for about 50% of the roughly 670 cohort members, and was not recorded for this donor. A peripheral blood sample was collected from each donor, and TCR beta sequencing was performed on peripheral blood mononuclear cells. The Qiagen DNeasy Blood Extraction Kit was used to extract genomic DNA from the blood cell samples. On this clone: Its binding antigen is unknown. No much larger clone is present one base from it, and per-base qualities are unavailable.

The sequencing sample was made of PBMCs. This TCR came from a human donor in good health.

The nucleotide sequence is given as TGTGCCAGCAGGATTCGGGGGGGAGAACATTCACCCCTCCACTTT. Protein translation: CASRIRGGEHSPLHF. The chain is made from TRBV25-1 and TRBJ1-6, with TRBD1 tentatively as D gene (5 bases match). Its CDR3 holds 15 amino acids, cysteine through phenylalanine. The CDR3 DNA has 45 bases and is translated from base 1. The germline V gene supplies CDR1 MGHDK and CDR2 SYGVNS. The junction shows trimming of 6 bases on V and 8 bases on J, plus 17 bases between the germline ends.